This T cell receptor (beta chain) is drawn from a study of T cell responses to AZD1222 COVID-19 vaccine. Findings of the study overall: With dominance at 160-218 and 743-854, vaccine-associated CD4 TCRs spanned spike. At baseline, just five or six AZD1222 recipients tested seropositive. Clonal diversity was possibly underestimated; the donors were predominantly white British and more often female.

Using immunoSEQ multiplex PCR, the repertoire was profiled, and TCRdb retains in-frame clones only, with some absent. The sample shows around 95,000 clones, 88% of them seen only once. Turning to this clone: Antigen unknown.

The clonotype was recovered from an adult in good health. The sample in question was peripheral blood, obtained on day 0 of AZD1222 vaccination.

The CDR3 is CASSLTGAQETQYF. DNA for the CDR3: TGCGCCAGCAGCTTGACAGGGGCTCAAGAGACCCAGTACTTC. The chain recombines TRBV5-1 with TRBJ2-5; 7 bases line up with TRBD1. V lost 1 base, J lost 2 bases, and 2 bases stayed unmatched. Germline CDR1 SGHRS, CDR2 YFSETQ. This CDR3 contains 14 residues.